This T cell receptor (beta chain) is drawn from a study of post-analysis software for immune sequencing data. Study details: Included among the disease courses, which were recorded for the cohort, were relapsing-remitting, secondary progressive and progressive-relapsing multiple sclerosis. Notes on the study in general: Five or six TRBV segments, TRBV5-6, TRBV5-1 and TRBV20-1 among them, were found more frequent in patients than controls. Multiple sclerosis patients showed significantly lower normalized Chao1 diversity than controls did.

Of note for this clonotype: Its antigen is undetermined.

TCR beta cDNA libraries had unique molecular identifiers. Starting from around 0.96 to 9.9 million T cells, the study yielded 450,000 to 500,000 cDNA molecules. TCRdb re-called the PCR reads through MiXCR, storing one row per CDR3 protein. The table records about 820,000 distinct CDR3 sequences, approximately 57% of them present only once. The CDR3 runs 14 residues. CDR1 and CDR2 from the germline V gene are MNHEY and SMNVEV (reference sequence). V was cut by 7 bases and J by 1 base, with 13 bases left in between. The sequence derives from a girl aged 10-17 years with multiple sclerosis. The sequenced material came from blood. This sequence joins TRBV27 and TRBJ1-1; D is unclear. For the CDR3, the DNA is TGTGCCAGCAAAATCGGGCAGCAGAACACTGAAGCTTTCTTT. It translates to CASKIGQQNTEAFF.